Listed below are T cell receptor beta chains from one sample, sequenced in a study of T-cell reconstitution after alpha-beta-depleted transplantation in children. TCRdb re-derived calls from the PCR reads in MiXCR, one entry per CDR3 protein. The repertoire holds 480,000 or so distinct CDR3 sequences, with over 9.5% as singletons. Sequenced here: PBMCs, sampled before TCRalphabeta/CD19-depleted stem cell transplant. These TCRs come from a child younger than 10 with inherited bone marrow failure, due to receive a stem cell transplant. Both conserved end residues are part of each CDR3. D genes are given only for firm matches. Expanded clones get a size class; other rows say once, few or many, or leave the size out.

d_call	clone_size	v_call	j_call	cdr3_nt	cdr3_aa
TRBD2	few	TRBV10-3	TRBJ2-5	TGTGCCATCAGTGAGGGCGGGAGGGCCACGGAGACCCAGTACTTC	CAISEGGRATETQYF
.	.	TRBV7-2	TRBJ1-2	TGTGCCAGCAGCTTAGGAGCAGGGCACCATGGCTACACCTTC	CASSLGAGHHGYTF
.	many	TRBV6-1	TRBJ1-2	TGTGCCAGCAGTCCGGTCGCGTGGGGCTATGGCTACACCTTC	CASSPVAWGYGYTF
TRBD2	few	TRBV7-8	TRBJ2-5	TGTGCCAGCAGCTCCACTGCGGCGGGAGGGCCCCAAGAGACCCAGTACTTC	CASSSTAAGGPQETQYF
.	many	TRBV29-1	TRBJ1-4	TGCAGCGTTGCCTTGCTAAGAAGTAATGAAAAACTGTTTTTT	CSVALLRSNEKLFF
.	many	TRBV7-2	TRBJ2-5	TGTGCCAGCAGCTTTGGTATGGGAGAGACCCAGTACTTC	CASSFGMGETQYF
TRBD2	many	TRBV5-1	TRBJ2-5	TGCGCCAGCAGCTTGGGATTGGTAGCGGGAGAAGAGACCCAGTACTTC	CASSLGLVAGEETQYF
.	few	TRBV6-2/TRBV6-3	TRBJ2-4	TGTGCCAGCACTCGTCGAGGGGTAAAGGACATTCAGTACTTC	CASTRRGVKDIQYF
.	many	TRBV7-6	TRBJ2-1	TGTGCCAGCAGCTTCCAGACAGGCCAGTCCTACAATGAGCAGTTCTTC	CASSFQTGQSYNEQFF
.	many	TRBV5-1	TRBJ2-7	TGCGCCAGCAGCTTGGACCCCAGATACGAGCAGTACTTC	CASSLDPRYEQYF
.	few	TRBV20-1	TRBJ1-1	TGCAGTGCTAGCACAGGGAGCACTGAAGCTTTCTTT	CSASTGSTEAFF
TRBD2	few	TRBV24-1	TRBJ2-1	TGTGCCACCAGTGACCCCGGACTAGCGGGAGGGCCCAATGAGCAGTTCTTC	CATSDPGLAGGPNEQFF
TRBD1	.	TRBV7-2	TRBJ1-1	TGTGCCAGCACGTATGACAGGGCCACTGAAGCTTTCTTT	CASTYDRATEAFF
.	.	TRBV10-3	TRBJ2-3	TGTGCCTCATCGCCGTCCCAGGGCAACACAGATACGCAGTATTTT	CASSPSQGNTDTQYF
.	many	TRBV15	TRBJ1-5	TGTGCCACCAGCAGAGATGGTCAGCCCCAGCATTTT	CATSRDGQPQHF
.	.	TRBV30	TRBJ2-7	TGTGCCTGGAGTGTACAAGGCTACGAGCAGTACTTC	CAWSVQGYEQYF
.	few	TRBV20-1	TRBJ2-1	TGCAGTGCTAGAGAACTCCTCAGGCCTCAGAGGTTCGATGAGCAGTTCTTC	CSARELLRPQRFDEQFF
.	few	TRBV3-1	TRBJ2-7	TGTGCCAGCAGCCCCTTGGACTATAAGAACTACGAGCAGTACTTC	CASSPLDYKNYEQYF
TRBD1	many	TRBV7-9	TRBJ1-5	TGTGCCAGCAGCTTGGGACAGACACAGCCCCAGCATTTT	CASSLGQTQPQHF
.	many	TRBV25-1	TRBJ2-6	TGTGCCAGCAGTGAATCTAGACAGTCGGGTCCTAACTCTGGGGCCAACGTCCTGACTTTC	CASSESRQSGPNSGANVLTF
TRBD2	many	TRBV28	TRBJ2-3	TGTGCCAGCAGTTCCCCAGCGGGGAGCACAGATACGCAGTATTTT	CASSSPAGSTDTQYF
.	.	TRBV19	TRBJ2-1	TGTGCCAGTAGTATCCCGACTTTAGTCTACGATGAGCAGTTCTTC	CASSIPTLVYDEQFF
.	many	TRBV20-1	TRBJ2-7	TGCAGTGCTCCCCGTCAGGGGAGTGAGCAGTACTTC	CSAPRQGSEQYF
TRBD1	few	TRBV12-3/TRBV12-4	TRBJ1-1	TGTGCCAGCAGTTTAGTGGGGACAGCAAACACTGAAGCTTTCTTT	CASSLVGTANTEAFF
.	few	TRBV19	TRBJ1-1	TGTGCCAGTAGTATAAGACAGAACACTGAAGCTTTCTTT	CASSIRQNTEAFF
.	many	TRBV20-1	TRBJ2-1	TGCAGTGCTAGGCAACCTGTTAATGAGCAGTTCTTC	CSARQPVNEQFF
.	.	TRBV6-5	TRBJ1-5	TGTGCCAGCAGTACTAAGGTACTCCGCAATCAGCCCCAGCATTTT	CASSTKVLRNQPQHF
TRBD2	.	TRBV4-3	TRBJ2-7	TGCGCCAGCAGCTTCAGGACTAGCGGGGATTCCTACGAGCAGTACTTC	CASSFRTSGDSYEQYF
.	few	TRBV20-1	TRBJ2-5	TGCAGTGCTAGAGGGCGGGGTTGGGTCGAGACCCAGTACTTC	CSARGRGWVETQYF
TRBD1	.	TRBV12-3/TRBV12-4	TRBJ2-1	TGTACCAGCTGTACGATGACAGGGTATCTCTCATTGACCTACAATGAGCAGTTCTTC	CTSCTMTGYLSLTYNEQFF
TRBD1	few	TRBV3-1	TRBJ1-2	TGTGCCAGCTCGGACAGGGGGGCTGGCTACACCTTC	CASSDRGAGYTF
.	.	TRBV4-2	TRBJ2-1	TGTGCCAGCAGCCAAGAACCGGGGGCGGGAAGCTCCTACAATGAGCAGTTCTTC	CASSQEPGAGSSYNEQFF
TRBD2	.	TRBV30	TRBJ2-3	TGTGCCTGGAGTGGGGCTAGCGGGACCACAGATACGCAGTATTTT	CAWSGASGTTDTQYF
.	few	TRBV20-1	TRBJ1-1	TGCAGTGCTAGATTTCACAGAACAATGAACACTGAAGCTTTCTTT	CSARFHRTMNTEAFF
.	many	TRBV10-1	TRBJ2-3	TGCGCCAGCAGTGAGTCAGGTAGCGGCCTCTTTGTGGATACGCAGTATTTT	CASSESGSGLFVDTQYF
TRBD2	many	TRBV27	TRBJ2-5	TGTGCCAGCAGTTTATCGATCGGTGACGCGGGAGGTCTAGAGACCCAGTACTTC	CASSLSIGDAGGLETQYF
.	many	TRBV10-3	TRBJ2-3	TGTGCCATCAGACGGACTACGGCGGGCACAGATACGCAGTATTTT	CAIRRTTAGTDTQYF
.	many	TRBV10-3	TRBJ2-1	TGTGCCACCGTCCCAGGCGCGGGAACCTACAATGAGCAGTTCTTC	CATVPGAGTYNEQFF